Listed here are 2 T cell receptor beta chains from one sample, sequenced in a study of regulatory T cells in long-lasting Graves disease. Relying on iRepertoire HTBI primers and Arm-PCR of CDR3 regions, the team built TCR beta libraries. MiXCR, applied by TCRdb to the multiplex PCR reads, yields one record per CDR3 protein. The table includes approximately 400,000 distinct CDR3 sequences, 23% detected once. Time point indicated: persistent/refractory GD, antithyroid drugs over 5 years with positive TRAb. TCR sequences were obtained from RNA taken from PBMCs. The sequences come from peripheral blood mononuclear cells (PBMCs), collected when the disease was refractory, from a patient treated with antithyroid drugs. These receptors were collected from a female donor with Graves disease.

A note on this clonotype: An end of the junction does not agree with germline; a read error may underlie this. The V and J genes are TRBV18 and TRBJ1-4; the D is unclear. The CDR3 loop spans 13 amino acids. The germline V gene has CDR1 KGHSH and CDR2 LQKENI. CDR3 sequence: CASPPLETEKLFF. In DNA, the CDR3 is TGTGCCAGCCCACCACTGGAGACGGAAAAACTGTTTTTT.

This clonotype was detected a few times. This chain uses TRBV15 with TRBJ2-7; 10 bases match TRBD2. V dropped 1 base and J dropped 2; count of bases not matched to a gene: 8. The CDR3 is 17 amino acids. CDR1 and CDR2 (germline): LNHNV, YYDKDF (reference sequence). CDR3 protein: CATSRGSGLALAYEQYF. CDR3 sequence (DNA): TGTGCCACCAGCAGAGGTTCGGGACTAGCGCTCGCCTACGAGCAGTACTTC.